This T cell receptor beta chain was profiled in a study of control samples from healthy donors and cancer patients. The CDR3 length is 14 residues. V dropped 6 bases and J dropped 1 base, with 12 bases sitting between them. The germline V gene encodes CDR1 GTSNPN and CDR2 SVGIG (reference sequence). Measured with immunoSEQ multiplex PCR; TCRdb has only the in-frame clones, and not every one. The repertoire consists of about 98,000 clones, with about 80% occurring once and the leading ten covering more than 9%. Input material: blood. The clonotype was recovered from a woman aged 30 to 39 in good health. This chain links TRBV30 with TRBJ1-4; TRBD1 is a possible D gene (5 bases). DNA of the CDR3: TGTGCCTGTTCACCAGGGCTAACTAATGAAAAACTGTTTTTT. Encoded protein: CACSPGLTNEKLFF.